The 23 T cell receptor beta chains presented below share a single source sample, sequenced in a study of blood T cell repertoires in COVID-19. The table came from immunoSEQ multiplex PCR; TCRdb's copy has only in-frame clones and leaves some out. This sample has 90,000 to 100,000 clones, with around three quarters found just once. Sequenced input: peripheral blood. Source of these receptors: a woman aged 55-69 years in a cohort sampled during active or convalescent COVID-19.

This chain links TRBV20-1 with TRBJ2-7; TRBD1 is a possible D gene (7 bases). Germline V gives CDR1 DFQATT, CDR2 SNEGSKA (reference sequence). There are 13 residues in the CDR3. The V end lost 3 bases, the J end lost 7 bases, and 16 bases lay between the germline ends. In nucleotides, the CDR3 is TGCAGTGCTAGTGGCAGGGGGGTGAGGGAGCAGTACTTC. As protein: CSASGRGVREQYF.

V gene TRBV9 combines with J gene TRBJ2-5; 8 bases match TRBD2. The CDR3 runs 13 residues. Germline V gene sequence: CDR1 SGDLS, CDR2 YYNGEE. J lost 6 bases, V lost 4 bases, and 5 bases had no gene match. In DNA form, the CDR3 reads TGTGCCAGCAGCTATCGGGGGGGCAAGACCCAGTACTTC. This translates into CASSYRGGKTQYF. The variable domain in full, completed from reference TRBV9 and TRBJ2-5, reads DSGVTQTPKHLITATGQRVTLRCSPRSGDLSVYWYQQSLDQGLQFLIQYYNGEERAKGNILERFSAQQFPDLHSELNLSSLELGDSALYFCASSYRGGKTQYFGPGTRLLVL.

The CDR3 region has the DNA TGTGCCAGCAGCTTAGCCGGGACACCGGGCGAGCAGTACTTC. It specifies CASSLAGTPGEQYF. The chain links TRBV7-9 to TRBJ2-7; a weak D match, TRBD1 (6 bases). This CDR3 comprises 14 residues. V gave up 0 bases and J gave up 6 bases, with 12 bases separating them. Germline CDR1 reads SEHNR; CDR2 reads FQNEAQ (reference sequence).

This rearrangement joins TRBV7-8 to TRBJ1-5; D gene ambiguous. Germline lookup yields CDR1 SGHVS and CDR2 FQNEAQ. This CDR3 contains 14 residues. V was trimmed by 1 base and J by 4 bases, leaving 8 bases between them. This CDR3 is CASSLGGENQPQHF. In DNA form, the CDR3 reads TGTGCCAGCAGCTTAGGCGGGGAGAATCAGCCCCAGCATTTT.

The chain carries TRBV19 and TRBJ2-5; TRBD2 aligns across 8 bases. V dropped 5 bases and J dropped 5; count of bases not matched to a gene: 13. The CDR3 runs to 16 residues. Germline CDR1 reads LNHDA; CDR2 reads SQIVND (reference sequence). The CDR3 sequence is CASSAPGRGVGETQYF. The CDR3 bases are TGTGCCAGTAGTGCCCCCGGGAGGGGGGTCGGGGAGACCCAGTACTTC. Full variable domain (missing parts from reference TRBV19 and TRBJ2-5): DGGITQSPKYLFRKEGQNVTLSCEQNLNHDAMYWYRQDPGQGLRLIYYSQIVNDFQKGDIAEGYSVSREKKESFPLTVTSAQKNPTAFYLCASSAPGRGVGETQYFGPGTRLLVL.

This sequence joins TRBV5-6 and TRBJ1-2, with D perhaps matching TRBD1 (6 bases). This CDR3 has 14 residues. The V and J ends lost 0 bases and 0 bases respectively, with 6 bases between them. CDR1 and CDR2 (germline): SGHDT, YYEEEE. The CDR3 here is CASSLGQANYGYTF. The CDR3 DNA follows: TGTGCCAGCAGCTTGGGACAGGCTAACTATGGCTACACCTTC.

This clone was found a few times. V usage is TRBV21-1 and J usage is TRBJ1-5. TRBV21-1 is an annotated pseudogene. The CDR3 covers 17 residues. The CDR3 DNA is TGTGCCAGCAGCCCTAGGGGCACGGGGGGCTCTGATCAGCCCCAGCATTTT. This sequence encodes CASSPRGTGGSDQPQHF.

CDR3 sequence reads: CASSIQGNYGYTF. DNA of the CDR3: TGTGCCAGCAGCATACAGGGGAACTATGGCTACACCTTC. J is TRBJ1-2 and V is TRBV5-4; 7 bases map to TRBD1. The CDR3 runs to 13 residues. Germline CDR1 is SGHNT and CDR2 is YYREEE (reference sequence). V lost 4 bases and J lost 2; bases outside the gene matches: 2.

The chain employs TRBV7-6 and TRBJ1-2, with 8 bases that match TRBD1. The trim removed 5 bases at V and 4 bases at J, leaving 6 bases unmatched. This CDR3 region has 14 residues. CDR1 and CDR2 (germline): SGHVS, FNYEAQ. CDR3 nucleotides: TGTGCCAGCAGCCCCTCTGACAGGGGCTATGGCTACACCTTC. As protein: CASSPSDRGYGYTF.

The genes are TRBV9 and TRBJ2-5; D may be TRBD2 (5 bases). V was clipped by 3 bases and J by 5 bases, with 14 bases between them. CDR3 length: 14 amino acids. In germline, CDR1 is SGDLS, CDR2 YYNGEE. Here the CDR3 DNA reads TGTGCCAGCAGCGAATCACTAGTGTATGAGACCCAGTACTTC. It specifies CASSESLVYETQYF.

V is TRBV5-1 and J is TRBJ2-7; 7 nucleotides align to TRBD1. The CDR3 has 18 amino acids. V was pared by 0 bases and J by 0 bases, with 12 bases of the junction left unmatched. CDR1 is SGHRS and CDR2 is YFSETQ in the germline V gene. The CDR3 protein is CASSLVARGTTSSYEQYF. In nucleotides, the CDR3 is TGCGCCAGCAGCTTGGTTGCCAGGGGGACCACTAGCTCCTACGAGCAGTACTTC. The full variable domain, with the rest looked up from reference TRBV5-1 and TRBJ2-7, is KAGVTQTPRYLIKTRGQQVTLSCSPISGHRSVSWYQQTPGQGLQFLFEYFSETQRNKGNFPGRFSGRQFSNSRSEMNVSTLELGDSALYLCASSLVARGTTSSYEQYFGPGTRLTVT.

The chain has TRBV7-3 and TRBJ2-3; tentatively, D is TRBD1 (5 bases). The germline CDR1 and CDR2 sequences are SGHTA and FQGTGA. The V gene lost 2 bases and the J gene lost 2 bases, with 11 bases spanning the gap. The CDR3 length is 15 residues. The CDR3, as DNA: TGTGCCAGCAGCTTACTAGGGGCCTTCACAGATACGCAGTATTTT. Amino acid sequence: CASSLLGAFTDTQYF.

The chain employs TRBV6-5 and TRBJ1-6, with 7 positions matching TRBD1. The length of the CDR3 is 15 residues. Trimming cost V 6 bases and J 6 bases; bases outside gene matches: 8. The germline CDR1 and CDR2 sequences are MNHEY and SVGAGI. CDR3: CASRRDRARNSPLHF. CDR3 coding DNA: TGTGCCAGCAGGAGAGACAGGGCCCGTAATTCACCCCTCCACTTT.

This clone was seen only once. The chain carries TRBV5-4 and TRBJ2-7, with 14 positions matching TRBD2. The germline V gene encodes CDR1 SGHNT and CDR2 YYREEE (reference sequence). The CDR3 extends over 16 amino acids. V gave up 3 bases and J gave up 2 bases; unmatched junction bases: 4. The CDR3 nucleotides are TGTGCCAGCAGCTGGAGGGGACTAGCGGGGGCCTACGAGCAGTACTTC. Translated: CASSWRGLAGAYEQYF. Full variable domain (remainder filled in from reference TRBV5-4 and TRBJ2-7): ETGVTQSPTHLIKTRGQQVTLRCSSQSGHNTVSWYQQALGQGPQFIFQYYREEENGRGNFPPRFSGLQFPNYSSELNVNALELDDSALYLCASSWRGLAGAYEQYFGPGTRLTVT.

This sequence joins TRBV19 and TRBJ1-1, with D possibly matching TRBD1 (5 bases). Germline V CDR1 and CDR2: LNHDA, SQIVND (reference sequence). The CDR3 spans 17 residues. Trimming cost V 6 bases and J 1 base, with 21 bases left between them. CDR3 sequence reads: CASSLLRWGGRNTEAFF. The CDR3 region has the DNA TGTGCCAGTAGCCTATTAAGGTGGGGGGGTAGGAACACTGAAGCTTTCTTT.

This chain connects TRBV6-5 to TRBJ2-7; 9 bases agree with TRBD1. Germline values: CDR1 MNHEY, CDR2 SVGAGI. The CDR3 spans 14 residues. The V and J ends lost 5 bases and 6 bases, in that order; junction bases with no gene match: 8. The CDR3 is CASSPGTGLVEQYF. Here the CDR3 DNA reads TGTGCCAGCAGTCCCGGGACAGGGTTGGTCGAGCAGTACTTC.

The V call is TRBV7-8, the J call TRBJ1-1; TRBD1 matches at 10 bases. This CDR3 is 19 amino acids long. Germline V lookup: CDR1 SGHVS, CDR2 FQNEAQ. Trimming cost V 5 bases and J 0 bases; bases outside gene matches: 15. The chain's CDR3 is CASSRSGTGVGIMNTEAFF. In DNA form, the CDR3 reads TGTGCCAGCAGCCGATCGGGGACAGGGGTTGGGATTATGAACACTGAAGCTTTCTTT.

The chain is built from TRBV19 and TRBJ2-5; TRBD1 agrees at 9 bases. The CDR3 is made up of 13 amino acids. Trimming cost V 6 bases and J 5 bases; bases outside gene matches: 4. The V gene's germline CDR1 is LNHDA and CDR2 SQIVND (reference sequence). This CDR3 reads CASSRGQGETQYF. The CDR3 DNA follows: TGTGCCAGTAGCCGAGGACAGGGGGAGACCCAGTACTTC.

The genes are TRBV7-9 and TRBJ2-7; 8 bases are a match to TRBD1. This CDR3 is built from 17 residues. From germline, CDR1 is SEHNR and CDR2 FQNEAQ (reference sequence). Trimming removed 5 bases from V and 6 bases from J; junction bases left unmatched: 18. Here the CDR3 DNA reads TGTGCCAGCAGCGCCACAACGGGACAGGATAACCGTCTCGAGCAGTACTTC. Encoded protein: CASSATTGQDNRLEQYF. The full variable domain, its missing parts supplied by reference TRBV7-9 and TRBJ2-7, is DTGVSQNPRHKITKRGQNVTFRCDPISEHNRLYWYRQTLGQGPEFLTYFQNEAQLEKSRLLSDRFSAERPKGSFSTLEIQRTEQGDSAMYLCASSATTGQDNRLEQYFGPGTRLTVT.

The chain employs TRBV12-5 and TRBJ2-3; TRBD1 agrees at 10 bases. The junction had 1 base not matched to a gene; V was cut back by 1 base and J by 3 bases. The length of the CDR3 is 15 residues. Germline values: CDR1 LGHNT, CDR2 FRNRAP. Here the CDR3 DNA reads TGTGCTAGTGGTTTGGGGGGACAGGGGACAGATACGCAGTATTTT. Its protein is CASGLGGQGTDTQYF.

This clone showed up just once. The chain joins TRBV19 to TRBJ2-1; 9 bases map to TRBD2. There are 16 residues in the CDR3. Germline loops: CDR1 LNHDA, CDR2 SQIVND (reference sequence). V shed 6 bases, J shed 5 bases, and the junction held 11 bases outside the gene matches. The CDR3 DNA is TGTGCCAGTAGGAAACTGCGGACTAGCGTTAACAATGAGCAGTTCTTC. This codes for CASRKLRTSVNNEQFF.

This clone has just a few counts. The DNA for the CDR3 is TGTGCCATCAGTAAGGACAGCCTTAGTAATTCACCCCTCCACTTT. As protein: CAISKDSLSNSPLHF. V is TRBV10-3 and J is TRBJ1-6; a possible D gene is TRBD1 (6 bases). CDR3 size: 15 residues. V was shortened by 5 bases and J by 6 bases, with 14 bases between the two germline ends. Germline V gives CDR1 ENHRY, CDR2 SYGVKD.

The rearrangement links TRBV11-3 to TRBJ2-7, with 7 bases lining up with TRBD1. The J segment lost 4 bases and the V segment lost 5 bases, leaving 8 bases of the junction unmatched. Germline CDR1 SGHNT, CDR2 YENEEA. The CDR3 is made up of 14 amino acids. Written as DNA, the CDR3 is TGTGCCAGCAGCCTCGCGACAGGGCAATACGAGCAGTACTTC. Protein product: CASSLATGQYEQYF.